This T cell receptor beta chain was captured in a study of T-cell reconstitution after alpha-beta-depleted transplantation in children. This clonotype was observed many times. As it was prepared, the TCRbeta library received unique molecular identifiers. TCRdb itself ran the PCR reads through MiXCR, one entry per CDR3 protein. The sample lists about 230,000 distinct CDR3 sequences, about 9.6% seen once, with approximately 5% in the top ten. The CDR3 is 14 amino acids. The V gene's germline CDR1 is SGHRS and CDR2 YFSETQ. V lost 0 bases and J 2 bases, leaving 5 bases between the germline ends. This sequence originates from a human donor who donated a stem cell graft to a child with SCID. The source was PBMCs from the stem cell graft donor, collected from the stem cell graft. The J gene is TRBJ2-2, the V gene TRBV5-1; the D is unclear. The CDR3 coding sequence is TGCGCCAGCAGCTTGGTAGATAACACCGGGGAGCTGTTTTTT. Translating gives CASSLVDNTGELFF. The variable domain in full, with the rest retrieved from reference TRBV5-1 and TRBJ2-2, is KAGVTQTPRYLIKTRGQQVTLSCSPISGHRSVSWYQQTPGQGLQFLFEYFSETQRNKGNFPGRFSGRQFSNSRSEMNVSTLELGDSALYLCASSLVDNTGELFFGEGSRLTVL.